This T cell receptor (beta chain) was identified in a study of human T cells and chemical hapten exposure. General observations from the study: Counts of TCRs expanded at PT1 correlated positively with patch test score.

Time point here: patch test 1, 2 weeks after DPC sensitization. Treatment given: therapeutic diphenylcyclopropenone sensitization with weekly scalp DPC. The study drew its donors from alopecia patients who were 18 to 70 years old and suitable for DPC. Library preparation tagged each individual cDNA molecule with a unique molecular identifier. TCRdb reprocessed the RACE reads with MiXCR, giving one entry per CDR3 protein. The table records 90,000 to 120,000 distinct CDR3 sequences, approximately 10% of them present only once. This clonotype showed up just a few times. As yet, its antigen is unknown. The CDR3 runs 15 residues. After removal of 0 bases from V and 6 bases from J, the junction contained 3 bases not matched to a gene. CDR1 ENHRY and CDR2 SYGVKD come from the germline V gene.

The receptor's source is a woman aged 40 to 49 with alopecia areata. Some clones in this sample may be carry-over from other donors' samples. The chain has TRBV10-3 and TRBJ1-5; TRBD1 aligns across 9 bases. Sequencing used whole blood, obtained in connection with sensitization to the hapten diphenylcyclopropenone (DPC). CDR3 region: CAISESRTGVQPQHF. CDR3 in DNA: TGTGCCATCAGTGAGTCAAGGACAGGGGTTCAGCCCCAGCATTTT.